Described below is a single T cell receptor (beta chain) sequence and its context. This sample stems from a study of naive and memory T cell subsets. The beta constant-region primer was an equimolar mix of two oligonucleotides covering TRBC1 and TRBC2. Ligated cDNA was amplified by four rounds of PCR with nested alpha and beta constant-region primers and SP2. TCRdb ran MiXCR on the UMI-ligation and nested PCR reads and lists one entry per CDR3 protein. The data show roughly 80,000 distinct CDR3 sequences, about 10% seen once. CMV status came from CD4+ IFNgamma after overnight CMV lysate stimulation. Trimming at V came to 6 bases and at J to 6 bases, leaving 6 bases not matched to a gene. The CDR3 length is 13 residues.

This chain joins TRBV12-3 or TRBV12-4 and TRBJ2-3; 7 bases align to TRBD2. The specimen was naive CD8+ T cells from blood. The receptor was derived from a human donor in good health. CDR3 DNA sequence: TGTGCCAGCAGGACTAGCTACCGGGATACGCAGTATTTT. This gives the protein CASRTSYRDTQYF.